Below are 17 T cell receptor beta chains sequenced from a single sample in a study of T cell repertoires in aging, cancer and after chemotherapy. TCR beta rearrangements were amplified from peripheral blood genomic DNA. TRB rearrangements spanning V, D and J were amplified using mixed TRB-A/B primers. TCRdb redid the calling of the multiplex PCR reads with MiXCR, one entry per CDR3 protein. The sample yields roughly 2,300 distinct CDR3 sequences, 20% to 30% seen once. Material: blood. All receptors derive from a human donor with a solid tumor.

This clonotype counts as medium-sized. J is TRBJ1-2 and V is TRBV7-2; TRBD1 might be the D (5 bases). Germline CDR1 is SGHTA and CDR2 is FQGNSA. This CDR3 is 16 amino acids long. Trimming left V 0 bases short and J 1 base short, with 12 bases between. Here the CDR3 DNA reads TGTGCCAGCAGCTTAGCGAAGGCAGGGAATAACTATGGCTACACCTTC. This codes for CASSLAKAGNNYGYTF.

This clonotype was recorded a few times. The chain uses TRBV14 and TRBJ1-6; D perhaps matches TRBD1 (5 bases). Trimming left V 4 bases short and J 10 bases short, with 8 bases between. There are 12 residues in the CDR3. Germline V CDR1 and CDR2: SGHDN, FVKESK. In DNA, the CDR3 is TGTGCCAGCAGCCTTCGGGGGTCACCCCTCCACTTT. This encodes CASSLRGSPLHF. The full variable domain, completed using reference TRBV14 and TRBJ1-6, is EAGVTQFPSHSVIEKGQTVTLRCDPISGHDNLYWYRRVMGKEIKFLLHFVKESKQDESGMPNNRFLAERTGGTYSTLKVQPAELEDSGVYFCASSLRGSPLHFGNGTRLTVT.

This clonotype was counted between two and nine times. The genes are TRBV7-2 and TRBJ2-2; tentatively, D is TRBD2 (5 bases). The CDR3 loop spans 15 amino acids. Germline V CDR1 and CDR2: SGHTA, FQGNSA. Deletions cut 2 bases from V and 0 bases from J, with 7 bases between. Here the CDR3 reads CASSLTGANTGELFF. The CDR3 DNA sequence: TGTGCCAGCAGCTTAACCGGGGCGAACACCGGGGAGCTGTTTTTT.

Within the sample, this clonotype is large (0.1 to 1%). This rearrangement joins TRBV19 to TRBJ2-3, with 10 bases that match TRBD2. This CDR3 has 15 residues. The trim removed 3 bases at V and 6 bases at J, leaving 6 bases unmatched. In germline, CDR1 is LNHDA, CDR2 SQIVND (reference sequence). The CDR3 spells CASSIGSGGRDTQYF. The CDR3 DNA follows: TGTGCCAGTAGTATTGGTAGCGGGGGGCGGGATACGCAGTATTTT.

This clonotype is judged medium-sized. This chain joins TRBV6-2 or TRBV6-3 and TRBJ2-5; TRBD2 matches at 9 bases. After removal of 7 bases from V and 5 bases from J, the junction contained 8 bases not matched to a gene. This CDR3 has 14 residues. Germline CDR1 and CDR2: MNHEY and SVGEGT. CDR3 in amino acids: CASTQSGGLETQYF. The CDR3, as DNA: TGTGCCAGCACCCAAAGCGGGGGGCTGGAGACCCAGTACTTC.

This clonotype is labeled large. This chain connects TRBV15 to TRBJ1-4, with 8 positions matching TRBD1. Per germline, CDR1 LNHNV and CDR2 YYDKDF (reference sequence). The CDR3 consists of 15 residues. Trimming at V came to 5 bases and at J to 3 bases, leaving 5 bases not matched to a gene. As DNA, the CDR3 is TGTGCCACCAGCGGAGGGGGACAGGCTAATGAAAAACTGTTTTTT. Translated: CATSGGGQANEKLFF.

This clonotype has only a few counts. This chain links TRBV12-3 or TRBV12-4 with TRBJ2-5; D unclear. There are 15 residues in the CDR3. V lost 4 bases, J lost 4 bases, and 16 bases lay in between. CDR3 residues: CASSSPPSGSETQYF. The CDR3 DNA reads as TGTGCCAGCAGTTCCCCCCCGAGTGGGTCAGAGACCCAGTACTTC.

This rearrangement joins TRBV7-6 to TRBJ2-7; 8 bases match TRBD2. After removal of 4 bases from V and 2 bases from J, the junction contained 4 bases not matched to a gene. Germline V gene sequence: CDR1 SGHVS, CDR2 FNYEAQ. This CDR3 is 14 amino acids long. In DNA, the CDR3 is TGTGCCAGCAGCTCTCCGGGACTAGCCTACGAGCAGTACTTC. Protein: CASSSPGLAYEQYF.

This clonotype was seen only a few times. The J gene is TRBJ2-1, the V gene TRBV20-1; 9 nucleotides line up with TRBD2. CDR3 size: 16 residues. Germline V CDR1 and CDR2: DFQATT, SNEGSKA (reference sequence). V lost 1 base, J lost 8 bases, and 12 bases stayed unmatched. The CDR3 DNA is TGCAGTGCTAGAGCTCAGCAGCGGGGGGCGGGCGATGAGCAGTTCTTC. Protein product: CSARAQQRGAGDEQFF.

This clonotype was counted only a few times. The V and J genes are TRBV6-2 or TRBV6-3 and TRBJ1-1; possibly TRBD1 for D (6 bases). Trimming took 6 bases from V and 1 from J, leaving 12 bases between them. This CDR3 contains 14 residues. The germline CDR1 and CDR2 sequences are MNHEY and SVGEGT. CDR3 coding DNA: TGTGCCAGCAGAAGGGACACGACGAACACTGAAGCTTTCTTT. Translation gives CASRRDTTNTEAFF.

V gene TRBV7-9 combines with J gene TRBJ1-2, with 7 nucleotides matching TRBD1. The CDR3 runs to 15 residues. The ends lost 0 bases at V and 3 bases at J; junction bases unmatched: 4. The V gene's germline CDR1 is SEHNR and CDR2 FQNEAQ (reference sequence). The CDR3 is CASSLADRVDYGYTF. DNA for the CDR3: TGTGCCAGCAGCTTAGCCGACAGGGTTGACTATGGCTACACCTTC.

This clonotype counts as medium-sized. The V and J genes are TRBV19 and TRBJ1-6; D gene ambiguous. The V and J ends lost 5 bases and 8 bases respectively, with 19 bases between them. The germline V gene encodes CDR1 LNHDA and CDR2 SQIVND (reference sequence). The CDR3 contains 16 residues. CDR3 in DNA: TGTGCCAGTAGTGTGGGTTTTACGGTTAAGGATTCACCCCTCCACTTT. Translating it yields CASSVGFTVKDSPLHF. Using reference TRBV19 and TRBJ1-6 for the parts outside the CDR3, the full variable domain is DGGITQSPKYLFRKEGQNVTLSCEQNLNHDAMYWYRQDPGQGLRLIYYSQIVNDFQKGDIAEGYSVSREKKESFPLTVTSAQKNPTAFYLCASSVGFTVKDSPLHFGNGTRLTVT.

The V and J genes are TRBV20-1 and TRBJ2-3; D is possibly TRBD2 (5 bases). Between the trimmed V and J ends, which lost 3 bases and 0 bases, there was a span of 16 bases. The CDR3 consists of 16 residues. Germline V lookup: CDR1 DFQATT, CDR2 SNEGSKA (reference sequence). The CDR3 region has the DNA TGCAGTGCTAGTGACCGGACTCGTGCTAGCACAGATACGCAGTATTTT. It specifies CSASDRTRASTDTQYF.

CDR3 sequence reads: CASRKVLSMNTEAFF. The CDR3 DNA sequence: TGTGCCAGTAGGAAAGTTTTATCTATGAACACTGAAGCTTTCTTT. The chain has TRBV19 and TRBJ1-1; D unresolved. The CDR3 consists of 15 residues. The germline gives CDR1 LNHDA, CDR2 SQIVND (reference sequence). Trimming removed 6 bases from V and 0 bases from J, with 14 bases in between. Full variable domain (rest looked up from reference TRBV19 and TRBJ1-1): DGGITQSPKYLFRKEGQNVTLSCEQNLNHDAMYWYRQDPGQGLRLIYYSQIVNDFQKGDIAEGYSVSREKKESFPLTVTSAQKNPTAFYLCASRKVLSMNTEAFFGQGTRLTVV.

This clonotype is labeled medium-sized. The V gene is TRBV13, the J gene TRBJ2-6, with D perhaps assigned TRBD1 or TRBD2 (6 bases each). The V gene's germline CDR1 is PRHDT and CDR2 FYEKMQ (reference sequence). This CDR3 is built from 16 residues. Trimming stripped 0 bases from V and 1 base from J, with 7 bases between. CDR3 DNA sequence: TGTGCCAGCAGCTTAGGAGGGGGGTCTGGGGCCAACGTCCTGACTTTC. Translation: CASSLGGGSGANVLTF.

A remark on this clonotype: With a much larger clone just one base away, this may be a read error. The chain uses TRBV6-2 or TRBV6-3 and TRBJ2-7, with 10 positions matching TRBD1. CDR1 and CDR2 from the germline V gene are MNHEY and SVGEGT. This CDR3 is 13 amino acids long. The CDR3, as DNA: TGTGCCAGCAGTTTGACAGGGGGCTACAAGCAGTACTTC. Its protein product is CASSLTGGYKQYF.

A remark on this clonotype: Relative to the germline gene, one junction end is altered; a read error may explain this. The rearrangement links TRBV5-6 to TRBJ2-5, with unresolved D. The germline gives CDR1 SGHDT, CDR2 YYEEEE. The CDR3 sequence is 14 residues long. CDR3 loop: CARSQDPGRETQYF. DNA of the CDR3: TGCGCCAGAAGCCAAGATCCCGGCAGAGAGACCCAGTACTTC.